These T cell receptor beta chains were read from a single sample in a study of control samples from healthy donors and cancer patients. Measured with immunoSEQ multiplex PCR; TCRdb has only the in-frame clones, and not every one. In the table there are around 120,000 clones, 70% to 90% of which are singletons. Sequencing was done on a sample of blood. Receptors were obtained from a woman in her seventies in good health. CDR3s include the opening cysteine and the closing phenylalanine or tryptophan.

V gene: TRBV12-3/TRBV12-4; J gene: TRBJ1-2; CDR3 protein: CASSLASYGYTF
V gene: TRBV10-3; J gene: TRBJ1-6; CDR3 protein: CAISEGQFDYNSPLHF
V gene: TRBV7-2; J gene: TRBJ2-3; CDR3 protein: CASSLLGLAGGTSTDTQYF
V gene: TRBV7-6; J gene: TRBJ2-7; CDR3 protein: CASSLTEGTGAAGGSYEQYF
V gene: TRBV7-9; J gene: TRBJ2-1; CDR3 protein: CASSLAQRGYNEQFF
V gene: TRBV19; J gene: TRBJ2-5; CDR3 protein: CASSGGRTTVPQETQYF
V gene: TRBV7-2; J gene: TRBJ1-2; CDR3 protein: CASSVYGTGGIGYTF
V gene: TRBV7-3; J gene: TRBJ1-2; CDR3 protein: CASSLGVLDYGYTF
V gene: TRBV10-3; J gene: TRBJ1-6; CDR3 protein: CAISPSMSSYNSPLHF
V gene: TRBV24-1; J gene: TRBJ1-1; CDR3 protein: CATRGTSNTEAFF
V gene: TRBV7-8; J gene: TRBJ2-3; CDR3 protein: CASSRDPAGGPSGQYF
V gene: TRBV7-2; J gene: TRBJ2-3; CDR3 protein: CASSFTVGHTADTQYF
V gene: TRBV2; J gene: TRBJ1-2; CDR3 protein: CASSEIGTVNGYTF
V gene: TRBV7-6; J gene: TRBJ1-2; CDR3 protein: CASSLAAGGDYGYTF
V gene: TRBV5-1; J gene: TRBJ1-1; CDR3 protein: CASSETQGNTEAFF
V gene: TRBV27; J gene: TRBJ2-7; CDR3 protein: CASRTDRGGYEQYF
V gene: TRBV4-3; J gene: TRBJ2-1; CDR3 protein: CASSQVSGVKQFF
V gene: TRBV5-6; J gene: TRBJ2-5; CDR3 protein: CASSLGFETQYF
V gene: TRBV19; J gene: TRBJ1-5; CDR3 protein: CASRGKSGSNQPQHF
V gene: TRBV5-1; J gene: TRBJ2-3; CDR3 protein: CASSWGQFSPDTQYF
V gene: TRBV19; J gene: TRBJ2-3; CDR3 protein: CASSKQAGGTDTQYF
V gene: TRBV6-5; J gene: TRBJ1-2; CDR3 protein: CATGPPTPLYGYTF
V gene: TRBV27; J gene: TRBJ1-1; CDR3 protein: CASSLSGTGGTEAFF
V gene: TRBV7-2; J gene: TRBJ2-1; CDR3 protein: CASSLGAGSEQFF
V gene: TRBV5-6; J gene: TRBJ2-7; CDR3 protein: CASSLVWGSSYEQYF
V gene: TRBV25-1; J gene: TRBJ1-5; CDR3 protein: CASSSTGGSQPQHF
V gene: TRBV7-6; J gene: TRBJ2-1; CDR3 protein: CASSLGAGWGNNNEQFF
V gene: TRBV10-2; J gene: TRBJ2-5; CDR3 protein: CASSESRETQYF
V gene: TRBV7-2; J gene: TRBJ2-5; CDR3 protein: CASSLVRSEAETQYF
V gene: TRBV18; J gene: TRBJ2-4; CDR3 protein: CATSGTLAKNIQYF